These 7 T cell receptor beta chains share one sample of origin, sequenced in a study of T-cell reconstitution after alpha-beta-depleted transplantation in children. Unique molecular identifiers were incorporated into the prepared TCRbeta library. MiXCR was run by TCRdb on the PCR reads, yielding one entry per CDR3 protein. This repertoire shows about 300,000 distinct CDR3 sequences, 6.5% to 9% found once; its top ten account for about 8.2%. General study points: The main origin of T-cell counts and diversity one year after transplant was newly produced T cells.

These receptors have no identified antigens. Sequencing was performed on peripheral blood, taken 360 days after TCRalphabeta/CD19-depleted stem cell transplant. The receptors come from a female patient aged 2-15 years who had a stem cell transplant for Fanconi anemia, so the T cells may come from the graft donor.

This clonotype showed up just a few times. This rearrangement joins TRBV20-1 to TRBJ2-2, with D perhaps TRBD2 (6 bases). The CDR3 extends over 16 amino acids. Germline assignment: CDR1 DFQATT and CDR2 SNEGSKA (reference sequence). V gave up 0 bases and J gave up 6 bases, with 17 bases separating them. CDR3 DNA: TGCAGTGCTAGAGAGGTGTGGAGGGGTCTCTCCGGGGAGCTGTTTTTT. Translating it yields CSAREVWRGLSGELFF.

V is TRBV10-3 and J is TRBJ1-1; 12 bases fit TRBD1. Germline V gene data show CDR1 as ENHRY and CDR2 as SYGVKD. The CDR3 runs to 15 residues. The V and J ends lost 6 bases and 5 bases, in that order; junction bases with no gene match: 7. The CDR3 protein is CAISTGTGGLTEAFF. The CDR3 region has the DNA TGTGCCATCAGCACCGGGACAGGGGGCCTGACTGAAGCTTTCTTT.

The chain has TRBV5-4 and TRBJ2-3; D is possibly TRBD1 (6 bases). Deletions cut 4 bases from V and 2 bases from J, with 17 bases between. This CDR3 spans 16 amino acids. Germline V lookup: CDR1 SGHNT, CDR2 YYREEE (reference sequence). The CDR3 DNA reads TGTGCCAGCAGCCGATCCCAGACAGGCTTCACAGATACGCAGTATTTT. Residues: CASSRSQTGFTDTQYF.

This clonotype was seen ten or more times. CDR3 in amino acids: CASSLWGTATDTQYF. The CDR3 DNA follows: TGTGCCAGCAGCTTATGGGGGACTGCCACAGATACGCAGTATTTT. The J gene is TRBJ2-3, the V gene TRBV7-2; tentatively, D is TRBD2 (6 bases). The V end was cut by 2 bases, the J end by 2 bases, with 11 bases between. The germline V gene encodes CDR1 SGHTA and CDR2 FQGNSA. The CDR3 totals 15 residues.

This clonotype was counted at least ten times. The V gene is TRBV4-1, the J gene TRBJ2-5; 9 bases are a match to TRBD1. The V gene end was trimmed by 2 bases and the J gene end by 5 bases; junction bases not matched to a gene: 6. From germline, CDR1 is MGHRA and CDR2 YSYEKL. CDR3 length: 15 amino acids. CDR3: CASSQPDRGGETQYF. Written as DNA, the CDR3 is TGCGCCAGCAGCCAACCAGACAGGGGGGGTGAGACCCAGTACTTC.

There are many counts of this clonotype. The chain carries TRBV29-1 and TRBJ2-7; D may be TRBD2 (7 bases). V lost 6 bases, J lost 4 bases, and 10 bases lay in between. Germline V gives CDR1 SQVTM, CDR2 ANQGSEA. The length of the CDR3 is 11 residues. CDR3 residues: CSVGGAYEQYF. The CDR3 coding sequence is TGCAGCGTGGGGGGGGCGTACGAGCAGTACTTC.

This clonotype was observed at least ten times. The chain has TRBV12-3 or TRBV12-4 and TRBJ1-2; a weak D match, TRBD1 (5 bases). The CDR3 covers 14 residues. V gave up 6 bases and J gave up 4 bases, with 15 bases separating them. DNA of the CDR3: TGTGCCAGCAGCCCTCAGGGCGGGGTCTATGGCTACACCTTC. Amino acid sequence: CASSPQGGVYGYTF.